Given below is one TCR beta chain in context. Its target is not known. This entry is derived from a study of CXCR3-negative and CXCR3-positive naive CD8 T cells. TRB cDNA libraries were made by UMI-labeled 5' RACE. TCRdb re-called the 5' RACE reads and shows each CDR3 protein once, DNA omitted. This repertoire includes fewer than 50,000 distinct CDR3 sequences. Findings and limits, study-wide: TRB CDR3s of CXCR3-positive naive cells were more hydrophobic than those of CXCR3-negative naive cells.

The sample taken for sequencing was naive CXCR3- CD8+ T cells from blood. Subset here: CD45RO-CCR7+CD27+CD95- naive CD8+ T cells lacking CXCR3 (TNR3-). This TCR derives from a human donor in good health. Some clones in this sample may be carry-over from other donors' samples.

The CDR3 here is CAIPNKNSYEQYF. The chain employs TRBV2 and TRBJ2-7. Germline V gene sequence: CDR1 SNHLY, CDR2 FYNNEI. There are 13 residues in the CDR3.